The 14 T cell receptor beta chains reported below all come from one sample, sequenced in a study of T cell changes during pregnancy in multiple sclerosis. Sequencing used immunoSEQ multiplex PCR; TCRdb keeps in-frame clones, though not all of them. Among fewer than 70,000 clones listed, 85% to 90% were seen once. Sequenced material: peripheral blood from another person, used as feeder cells. These receptors came from a human donor whose cells served as feeder cells for cultures in a pregnancy study.

The J gene is TRBJ2-7, the V gene TRBV11-2; 7 bases are shared with TRBD2. Unmatched junction bases numbered 11, after V lost 8 bases and J lost 1 base. The CDR3 is 15 amino acids. Germline loops: CDR1 SGHAT, CDR2 FQNNGV. CDR3 residues: CASGSWPGGSYEQYF. The CDR3 nucleotides are TGTGCCAGCGGCTCTTGGCCGGGGGGATCCTACGAGCAGTACTTC.

This chain connects TRBV7-2 to TRBJ2-3; 7 nucleotides line up with TRBD2. The CDR3 runs 14 residues. Looked up from germline, CDR1 is SGHTA and CDR2 is FQGNSA. J was trimmed by 4 bases and V by 4 bases; bases with no gene match: 5. In DNA form, the CDR3 reads TGTGCCAGCAGCTCCGCCGGGAGGTCAGATACGCAGTATTTT. Translating it yields CASSSAGRSDTQYF.

This chain connects TRBV4-2 to TRBJ1-1; the D is unclear. Germline CDR1 reads LGHNA; CDR2 reads YNFKEQ. V was shortened by 4 bases and J by 4 bases, with 19 bases between the two germline ends. The CDR3 is 16 residues long. CDR3: CASSPLLLTRRTEAFF. CDR3 DNA: TGTGCCAGCAGCCCGCTGCTGTTGACAAGGCGCACTGAAGCTTTCTTT.

The sample holds a few counts of this clone. DNA for the CDR3: TGCGCCAGCAGCTTGGATAGCGGAGGGATCAATGAGCAGTTCTTC. This gives the protein CASSLDSGGINEQFF. The chain combines TRBV5-1 with TRBJ2-1; D is possibly TRBD2 (6 bases). Trimming removed 0 bases from V and 6 bases from J, with 13 bases in between. CDR1 is SGHRS and CDR2 is YFSETQ in the germline V gene. The CDR3 extends over 15 amino acids.

V and J are TRBV5-4 and TRBJ2-2; D may be TRBD2 (5 bases). This CDR3 spans 13 amino acids. Germline V gives CDR1 SGHNT, CDR2 YYREEE (reference sequence). The germline V and J ends were trimmed by 4 bases and 5 bases, with 9 bases remaining between them. The CDR3 region has the DNA TGTGCCAGCAGCCCGCCGGGGACCGGGGAGCTGTTTTTT. Protein sequence: CASSPPGTGELFF.

The chain employs TRBV2 and TRBJ2-1; perhaps TRBD1 as D (5 bases). The CDR3 totals 14 residues. Looked up from germline, CDR1 is SNHLY and CDR2 is FYNNEI. The V gene lost 7 bases and the J gene lost 5 bases, with 15 bases spanning the gap. CDR3 bases: TGTGCCAGCAATTTGGCCCAGGGCAACAATGAGCAGTTCTTC. Protein sequence: CASNLAQGNNEQFF.

The gene calls are TRBV19 and TRBJ2-7; 9 bases fit TRBD1. The germline gives CDR1 LNHDA, CDR2 SQIVND (reference sequence). V lost 3 bases to trimming and J lost 5 bases; unmatched junction nucleotides: 11. The CDR3 totals 16 residues. This CDR3 reads CASSILSGTGFHEQYF. CDR3 DNA: TGTGCCAGTAGTATCCTATCCGGGACAGGGTTCCACGAGCAGTACTTC.

The chain employs TRBV5-5 and TRBJ2-7, with 12 bases that match TRBD1. The junction had 10 bases not matched to a gene; V was cut back by 0 bases and J by 3 bases. Germline-derived CDR1 and CDR2 are SGHKS and YYEKEE (reference sequence). The CDR3 sequence is 18 residues long. Here the CDR3 reads CASSLDGTGGTFVYEQYF. CDR3 DNA: TGTGCCAGCAGCTTGGATGGGACAGGGGGCACTTTCGTCTACGAGCAGTACTTC.

V usage is TRBV5-6 and J usage is TRBJ1-4; TRBD1 matches 8 bases. The length of the CDR3 is 15 residues. The V gene's germline CDR1 is SGHDT and CDR2 YYEEEE. Losses at the gene ends were 0 bases for V and 8 bases for J; bases not matched to a gene: 6. CDR3 loop: CASSLVGGQAEKLFF. CDR3 nucleotide sequence: TGTGCCAGCAGCTTGGTGGGGGGACAGGCAGAAAAACTGTTTTTT.

The V and J genes are TRBV28 and TRBJ1-5, with a possible D match to TRBD1 (5 bases). Trimming took 6 bases from V and 7 from J, leaving 19 bases between them. This CDR3 contains 15 residues. Germline loops: CDR1 MDHEN, CDR2 SYDVKM. The CDR3 protein is CASSGPPGREQPQHF. The CDR3 coding sequence is TGTGCCAGCAGCGGCCCGCCGGGGCGCGAACAGCCCCAGCATTTT.

The chain carries TRBV9 and TRBJ1-4, with 10 bases lining up with TRBD1. The germline CDR1 and CDR2 sequences are SGDLS and YYNGEE. This CDR3 region has 15 residues. J was trimmed by 8 bases and V by 3 bases; bases with no gene match: 7. The CDR3 region has the DNA TGTGCCAGCAGCGCATGGGACAGGGGACAAGAAAAACTGTTTTTT. Translated: CASSAWDRGQEKLFF.

This chain links TRBV7-3 with TRBJ1-1; D gene ambiguous. Between the trimmed V and J ends, which lost 2 bases and 0 bases, there was a span of 4 bases. The CDR3 extends over 13 amino acids. Germline loops: CDR1 SGHTA, CDR2 FQGTGA. CDR3 residues: CASSLYMNTEAFF. CDR3 coding DNA: TGTGCCAGCAGCTTATACATGAACACTGAAGCTTTCTTT.

The gene calls are TRBV6-5 and TRBJ2-7, with 7 bases matching TRBD1. Germline V gene lookup returns CDR1 MNHEY and CDR2 SVGAGI. V dropped 5 bases and J dropped 6; count of bases not matched to a gene: 10. This CDR3 has 14 residues. The CDR3 region has the DNA TGTGCCAGCAGTCTAGACAGGGTGGTCGGCGAGCAGTACTTC. Encoded protein: CASSLDRVVGEQYF.

The V call is TRBV28, the J call TRBJ2-1; TRBD2 aligns across 11 bases. This CDR3 has 16 amino acids. V was pared by 7 bases and J by 9 bases, with 14 bases of the junction left unmatched. Germline CDR1 MDHEN, CDR2 SYDVKM. The CDR3 protein is CASIGSGGAGSFEQFF. DNA for the CDR3: TGTGCCAGCATTGGTAGCGGGGGGGCCGGTTCGTTTGAGCAGTTCTTC.